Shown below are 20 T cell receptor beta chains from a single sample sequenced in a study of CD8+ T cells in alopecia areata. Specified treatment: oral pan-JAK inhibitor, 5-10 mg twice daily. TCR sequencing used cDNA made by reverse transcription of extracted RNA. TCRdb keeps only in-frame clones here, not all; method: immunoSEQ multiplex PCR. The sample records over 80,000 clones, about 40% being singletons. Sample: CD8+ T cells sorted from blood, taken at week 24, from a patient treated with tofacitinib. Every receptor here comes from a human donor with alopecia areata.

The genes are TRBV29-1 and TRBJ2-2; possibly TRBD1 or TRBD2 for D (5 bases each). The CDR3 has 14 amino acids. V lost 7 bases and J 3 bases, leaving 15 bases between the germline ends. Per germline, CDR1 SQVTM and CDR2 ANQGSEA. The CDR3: CSASPGPDTGELFF. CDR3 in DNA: TGCAGCGCCTCTCCGGGACCCGACACCGGGGAGCTGTTTTTT.

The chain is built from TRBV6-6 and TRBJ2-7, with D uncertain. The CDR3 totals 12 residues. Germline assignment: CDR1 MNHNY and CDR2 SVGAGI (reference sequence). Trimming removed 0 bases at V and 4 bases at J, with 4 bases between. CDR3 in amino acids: CASSYSPYEQYF. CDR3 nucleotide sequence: TGTGCCAGCAGTTACTCCCCTTACGAGCAGTACTTC.

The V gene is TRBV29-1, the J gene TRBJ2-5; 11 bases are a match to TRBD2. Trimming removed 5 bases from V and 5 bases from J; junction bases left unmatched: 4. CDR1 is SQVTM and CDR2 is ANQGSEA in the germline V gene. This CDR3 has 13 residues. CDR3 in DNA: TGCAGCGTTACTAGCGGGAGCCTGGAGACCCAGTACTTC. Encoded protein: CSVTSGSLETQYF.

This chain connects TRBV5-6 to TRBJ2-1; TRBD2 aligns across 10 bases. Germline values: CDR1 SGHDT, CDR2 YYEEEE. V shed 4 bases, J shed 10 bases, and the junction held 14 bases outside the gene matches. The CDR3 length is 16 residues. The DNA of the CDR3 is TGTGCCAGCAGCCCCATTAAAGCGGGAGGGCCGAAGGAGCAGTTCTTC. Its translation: CASSPIKAGGPKEQFF.

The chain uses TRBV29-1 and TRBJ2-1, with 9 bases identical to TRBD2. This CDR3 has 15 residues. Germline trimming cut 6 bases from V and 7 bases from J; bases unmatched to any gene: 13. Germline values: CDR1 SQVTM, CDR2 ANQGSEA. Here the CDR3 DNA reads TGCAGCGTAAAAGTTGCGGGAGGGCCGGATAATGAGCAGTTCTTC. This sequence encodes CSVKVAGGPDNEQFF.

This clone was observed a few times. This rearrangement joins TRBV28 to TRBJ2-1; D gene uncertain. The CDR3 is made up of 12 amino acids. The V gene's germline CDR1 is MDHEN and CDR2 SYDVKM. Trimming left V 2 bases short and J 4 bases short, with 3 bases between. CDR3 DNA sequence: TGTGCCAGCAGTTTAAGTTACAATGAGCAGTTCTTC. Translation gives CASSLSYNEQFF.

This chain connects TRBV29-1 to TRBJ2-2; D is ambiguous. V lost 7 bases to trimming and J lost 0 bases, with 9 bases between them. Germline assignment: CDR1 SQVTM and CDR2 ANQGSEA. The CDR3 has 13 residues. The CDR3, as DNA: TGCAGCGGGGGTGACCCGAACACCGGGGAGCTGTTTTTT. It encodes CSGGDPNTGELFF.

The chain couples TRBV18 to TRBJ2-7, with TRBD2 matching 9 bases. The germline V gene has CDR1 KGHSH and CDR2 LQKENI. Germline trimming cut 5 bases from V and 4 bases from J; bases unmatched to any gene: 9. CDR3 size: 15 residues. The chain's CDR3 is CASSYPPSGVYEQYF. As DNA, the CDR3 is TGTGCCAGCTCATACCCTCCTAGCGGGGTTTACGAGCAGTACTTC.

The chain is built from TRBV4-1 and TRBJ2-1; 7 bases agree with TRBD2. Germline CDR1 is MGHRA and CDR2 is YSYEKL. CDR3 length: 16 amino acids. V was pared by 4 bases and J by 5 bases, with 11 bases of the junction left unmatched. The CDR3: CASSLAGAGANNEQFF. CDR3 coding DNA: TGCGCCAGCAGCCTAGCCGGGGCGGGAGCTAACAATGAGCAGTTCTTC.

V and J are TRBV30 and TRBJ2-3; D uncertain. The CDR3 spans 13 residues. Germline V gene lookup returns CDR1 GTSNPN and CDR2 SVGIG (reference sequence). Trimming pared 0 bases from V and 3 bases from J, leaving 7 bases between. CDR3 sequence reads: CAWSVRATDTQYF. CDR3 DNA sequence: TGTGCCTGGAGTGTACGGGCGACAGATACGCAGTATTTT.

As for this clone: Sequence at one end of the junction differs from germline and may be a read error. The CDR3 here is CASSMDRGRLSF. The DNA for the CDR3 is TGTGCCAGCAGTATGGACAGGGGAAGGTTATCCTTC. V is TRBV27 and J is TRBJ2-4; 9 nucleotides match TRBD1. The CDR3 loop spans 12 amino acids. Germline-derived CDR1 and CDR2 are MNHEY and SMNVEV (reference sequence).

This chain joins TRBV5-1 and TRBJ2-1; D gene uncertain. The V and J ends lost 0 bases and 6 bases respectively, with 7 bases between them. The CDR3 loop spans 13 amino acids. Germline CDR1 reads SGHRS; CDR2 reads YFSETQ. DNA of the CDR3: TGCGCCAGCAGCTTGGCCGGTATCAATGAGCAGTTCTTC. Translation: CASSLAGINEQFF.

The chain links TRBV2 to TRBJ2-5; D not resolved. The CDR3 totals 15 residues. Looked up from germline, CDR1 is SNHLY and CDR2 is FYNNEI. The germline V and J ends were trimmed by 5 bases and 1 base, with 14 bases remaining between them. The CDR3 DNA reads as TGTGCCAGCAGTCCCCGGGCCCGAGTCCAAGAGACCCAGTACTTC. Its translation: CASSPRARVQETQYF. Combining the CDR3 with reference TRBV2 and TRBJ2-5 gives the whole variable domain EPEVTQTPSHQVTQMGQEVILRCVPISNHLYFYWYRQILGQKVEFLVSFYNNEISEKSEIFDDQFSVERPDGSNFTLKIRSTKLEDSAMYFCASSPRARVQETQYFGPGTRLLVL.

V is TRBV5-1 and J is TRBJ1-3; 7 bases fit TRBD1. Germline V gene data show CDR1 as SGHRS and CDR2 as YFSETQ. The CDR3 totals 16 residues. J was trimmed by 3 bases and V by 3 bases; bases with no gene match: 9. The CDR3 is CASSYGTRDSGNTIYF. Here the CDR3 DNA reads TGCGCCAGCAGCTACGGGACGAGGGACAGTGGAAACACCATATATTTT. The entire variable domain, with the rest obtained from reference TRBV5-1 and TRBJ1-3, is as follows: KAGVTQTPRYLIKTRGQQVTLSCSPISGHRSVSWYQQTPGQGLQFLFEYFSETQRNKGNFPGRFSGRQFSNSRSEMNVSTLELGDSALYLCASSYGTRDSGNTIYFGEGSWLTVV.

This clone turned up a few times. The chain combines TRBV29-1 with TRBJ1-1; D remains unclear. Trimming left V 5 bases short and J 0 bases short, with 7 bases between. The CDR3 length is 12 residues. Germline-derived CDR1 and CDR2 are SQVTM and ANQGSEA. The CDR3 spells CSVSVLNTEAFF. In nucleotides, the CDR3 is TGCAGCGTTAGTGTCCTGAACACTGAAGCTTTCTTT.

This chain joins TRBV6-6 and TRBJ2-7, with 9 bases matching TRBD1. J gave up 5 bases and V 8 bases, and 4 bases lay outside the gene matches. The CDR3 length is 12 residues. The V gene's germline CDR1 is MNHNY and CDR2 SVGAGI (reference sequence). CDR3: CASGTGYHEQYF. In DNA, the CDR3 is TGTGCCAGCGGGACAGGGTACCACGAGCAGTACTTC.

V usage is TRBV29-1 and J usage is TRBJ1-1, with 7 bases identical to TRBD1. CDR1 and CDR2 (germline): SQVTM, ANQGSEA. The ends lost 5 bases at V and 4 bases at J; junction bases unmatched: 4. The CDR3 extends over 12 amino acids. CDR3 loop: CSVLGQTTEAFF. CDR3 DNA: TGCAGCGTTTTGGGACAGACCACTGAAGCTTTCTTT.

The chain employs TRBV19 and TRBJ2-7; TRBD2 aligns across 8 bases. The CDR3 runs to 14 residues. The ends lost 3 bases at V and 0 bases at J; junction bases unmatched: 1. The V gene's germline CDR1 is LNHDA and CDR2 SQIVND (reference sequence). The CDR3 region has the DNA TGTGCCAGTAGTATCAGCGGGAGCTCCTACGAGCAGTACTTC. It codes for CASSISGSSYEQYF. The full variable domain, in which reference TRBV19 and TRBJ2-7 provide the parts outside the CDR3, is DGGITQSPKYLFRKEGQNVTLSCEQNLNHDAMYWYRQDPGQGLRLIYYSQIVNDFQKGDIAEGYSVSREKKESFPLTVTSAQKNPTAFYLCASSISGSSYEQYFGPGTRLTVT.

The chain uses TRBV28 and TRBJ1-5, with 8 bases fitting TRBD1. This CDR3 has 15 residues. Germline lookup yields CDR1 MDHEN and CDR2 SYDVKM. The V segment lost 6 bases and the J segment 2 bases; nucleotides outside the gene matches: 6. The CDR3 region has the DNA TGTGCCAGCAGCCTGGACAGGGTGGGCAATCAGCCCCAGCATTTT. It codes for CASSLDRVGNQPQHF.

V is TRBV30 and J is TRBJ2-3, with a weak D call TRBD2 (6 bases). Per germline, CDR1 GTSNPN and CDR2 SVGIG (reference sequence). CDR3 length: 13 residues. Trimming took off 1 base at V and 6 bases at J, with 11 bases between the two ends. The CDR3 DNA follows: TGTGCCTGGAGTGGGGACTCCGTGGATACGCAGTATTTT. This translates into CAWSGDSVDTQYF. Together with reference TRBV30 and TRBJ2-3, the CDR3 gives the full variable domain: SQTIHQWPATLVQPVGSPLSLECTVEGTSNPNLYWYRQAAGRGLQLLFYSVGIGQISSEVPQNLSASRPQDRQFILSSKKLLLSDSGFYLCAWSGDSVDTQYFGPGTRLTVL.